This paragraph covers one T cell receptor beta chain sequence. The target antigen is unknown. 13 Jbeta primers and 60 Vbeta primers were used for the PCR. The protocol was immunoSEQ multiplex PCR, while the TCRdb copy is restricted to in-frame clones and leaves out a portion. The sample records 130,000 to 150,000 clones, around three quarters being singletons. CDR3 size: 17 residues. Per germline, CDR1 LNHDA and CDR2 SQIVND (reference sequence). V was pared by 5 bases and J by 0 bases, with 10 bases of the junction left unmatched. The data are from a study of cytomegalovirus exposure and HLA in healthy donors. Findings and limits, study-wide: Most TCR sequences proved rare, with some public TCRs found in many donors. Presence/absence analyses took donor sequencing depth as roughly uniform. About 90% or about 30% of the time was how often most TCR beta V segments were productive, according to an earlier analysis. Fewer N-insertions (relative to the approximately 670-donor mean) were reportedly seen in an Asian-associated ancestry cluster in a later analysis.

Sequences were obtained from PBMCs. The receptor's source is a man aged 40-49 years in good health and CMV-seropositive. V and J are TRBV19 and TRBJ1-2, with 9 bases aligning to TRBD1. DNA for the CDR3: TGTGCCAGTAGTGACCCCGGGACAGGGCGAGCTAACTATGGCTACACCTTC. Residues: CASSDPGTGRANYGYTF.